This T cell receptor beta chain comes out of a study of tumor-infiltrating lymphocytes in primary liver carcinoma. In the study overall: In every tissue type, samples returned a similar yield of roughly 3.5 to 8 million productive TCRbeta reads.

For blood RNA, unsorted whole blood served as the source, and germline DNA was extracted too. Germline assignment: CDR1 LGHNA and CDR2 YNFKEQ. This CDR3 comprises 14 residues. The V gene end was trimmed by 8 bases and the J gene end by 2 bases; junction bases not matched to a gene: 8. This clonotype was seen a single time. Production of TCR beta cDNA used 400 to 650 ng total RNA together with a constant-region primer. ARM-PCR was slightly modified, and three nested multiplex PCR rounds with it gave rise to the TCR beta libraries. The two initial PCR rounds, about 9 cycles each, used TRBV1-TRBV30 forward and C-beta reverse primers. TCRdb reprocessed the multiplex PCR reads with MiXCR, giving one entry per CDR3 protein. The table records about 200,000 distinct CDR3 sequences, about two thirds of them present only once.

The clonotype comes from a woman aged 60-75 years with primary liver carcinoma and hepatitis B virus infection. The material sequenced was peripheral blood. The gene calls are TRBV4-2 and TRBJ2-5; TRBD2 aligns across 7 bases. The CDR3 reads CASGKAGIQETQYF. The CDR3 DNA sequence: TGTGCCAGCGGTAAAGCGGGAATTCAAGAGACCCAGTACTTC.